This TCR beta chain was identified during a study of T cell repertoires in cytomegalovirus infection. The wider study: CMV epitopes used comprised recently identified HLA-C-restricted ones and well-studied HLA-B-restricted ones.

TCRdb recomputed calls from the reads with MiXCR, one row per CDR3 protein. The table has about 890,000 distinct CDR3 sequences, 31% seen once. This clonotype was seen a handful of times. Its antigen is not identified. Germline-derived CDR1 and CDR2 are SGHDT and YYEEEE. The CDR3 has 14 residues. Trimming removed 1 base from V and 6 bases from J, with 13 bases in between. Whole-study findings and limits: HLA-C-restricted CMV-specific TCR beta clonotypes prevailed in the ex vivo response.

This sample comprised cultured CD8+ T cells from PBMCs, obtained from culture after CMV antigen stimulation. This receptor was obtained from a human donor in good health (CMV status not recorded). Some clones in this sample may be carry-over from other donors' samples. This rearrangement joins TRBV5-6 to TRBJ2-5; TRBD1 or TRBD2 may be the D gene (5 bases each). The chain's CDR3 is CASSLSAGRKTQYF. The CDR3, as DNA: TGTGCCAGCAGCTTGTCGGCAGGGAGAAAGACCCAGTACTTC.